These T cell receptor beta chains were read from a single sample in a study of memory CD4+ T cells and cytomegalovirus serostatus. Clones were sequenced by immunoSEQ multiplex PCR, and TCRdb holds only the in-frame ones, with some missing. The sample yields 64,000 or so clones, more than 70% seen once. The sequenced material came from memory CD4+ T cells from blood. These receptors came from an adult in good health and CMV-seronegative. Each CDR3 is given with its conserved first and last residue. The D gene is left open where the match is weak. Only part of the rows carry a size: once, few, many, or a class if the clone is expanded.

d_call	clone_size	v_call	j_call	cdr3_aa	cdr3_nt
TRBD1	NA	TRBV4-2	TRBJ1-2	CASSQVGQGALGDGYTF	TGTGCCAGCAGCCAAGTCGGACAGGGGGCGTTGGGGGATGGCTACACCTTC
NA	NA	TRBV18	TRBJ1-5	CASSPAGDQPQHF	TGTGCCAGCTCACCGGCAGGGGATCAGCCCCAGCATTTT
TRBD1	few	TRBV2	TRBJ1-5	CASSKRTGGSQPQHF	TGTGCCAGCAGCAAAAGGACAGGGGGAAGTCAGCCCCAGCATTTT
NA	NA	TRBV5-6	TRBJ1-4	CASSLVAGMGEKLFF	TGTGCCAGCAGCTTGGTGGCAGGGATGGGTGAAAAACTGTTTTTT
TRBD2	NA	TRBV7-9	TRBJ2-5	CASRPIGGGPGETQYF	TGTGCCAGCAGGCCTATTGGGGGAGGGCCAGGGGAGACCCAGTACTTC
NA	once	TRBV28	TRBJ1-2	CASRRGRVGGYTF	TGTGCCAGCAGGCGGGGCAGGGTGGGAGGCTACACCTTC
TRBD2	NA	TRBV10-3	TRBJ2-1	CAIRGSGGHNEQFF	TGTGCCATCAGGGGTAGCGGGGGACACAATGAGCAGTTCTTC
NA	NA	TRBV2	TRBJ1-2	CASSEALGQIYGYTF	TGTGCCAGCAGTGAAGCGCTTGGGCAGATCTATGGCTACACCTTC
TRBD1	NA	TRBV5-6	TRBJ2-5	CASNRGRSWETQYF	TGTGCCAGCAACAGGGGCCGCTCGTGGGAGACCCAGTACTTC
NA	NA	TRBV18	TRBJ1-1	CASSSQGRNTEAFF	TGTGCCAGCTCATCTCAGGGGCGGAACACTGAAGCTTTCTTT
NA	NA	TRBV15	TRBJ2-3	CATSRHTQYF	TGTGCCACCAGCAGACATACGCAGTATTTT
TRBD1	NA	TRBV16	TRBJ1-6	CASSQSWTGNNSPLHF	TGTGCCAGCAGCCAATCGTGGACAGGGAACAATTCACCCCTCCACTTT
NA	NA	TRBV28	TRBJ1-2	CASSLSRRGGSGGYTF	TGTGCCAGCAGTTTATCCCGGAGGGGGGGGAGCGGTGGCTACACCTTC